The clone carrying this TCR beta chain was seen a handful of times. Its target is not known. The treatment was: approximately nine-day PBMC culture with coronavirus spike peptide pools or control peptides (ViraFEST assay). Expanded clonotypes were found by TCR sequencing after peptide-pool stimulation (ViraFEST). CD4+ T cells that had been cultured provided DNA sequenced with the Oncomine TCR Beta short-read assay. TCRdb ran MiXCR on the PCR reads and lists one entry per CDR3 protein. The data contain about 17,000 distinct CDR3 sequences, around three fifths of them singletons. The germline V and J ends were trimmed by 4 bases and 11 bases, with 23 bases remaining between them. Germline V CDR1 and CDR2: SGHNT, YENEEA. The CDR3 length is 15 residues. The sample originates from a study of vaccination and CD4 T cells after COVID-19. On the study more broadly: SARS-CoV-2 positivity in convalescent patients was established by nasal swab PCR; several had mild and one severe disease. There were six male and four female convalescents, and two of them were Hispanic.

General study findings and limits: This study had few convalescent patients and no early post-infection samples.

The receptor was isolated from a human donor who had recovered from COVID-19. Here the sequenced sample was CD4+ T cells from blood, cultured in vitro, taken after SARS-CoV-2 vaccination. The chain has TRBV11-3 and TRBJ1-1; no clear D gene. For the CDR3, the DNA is TGTGCCAGCAGCTCCGGACTCCCTCGGGCATTGTTGGCTTTCTTT. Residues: CASSSGLPRALLAFF.